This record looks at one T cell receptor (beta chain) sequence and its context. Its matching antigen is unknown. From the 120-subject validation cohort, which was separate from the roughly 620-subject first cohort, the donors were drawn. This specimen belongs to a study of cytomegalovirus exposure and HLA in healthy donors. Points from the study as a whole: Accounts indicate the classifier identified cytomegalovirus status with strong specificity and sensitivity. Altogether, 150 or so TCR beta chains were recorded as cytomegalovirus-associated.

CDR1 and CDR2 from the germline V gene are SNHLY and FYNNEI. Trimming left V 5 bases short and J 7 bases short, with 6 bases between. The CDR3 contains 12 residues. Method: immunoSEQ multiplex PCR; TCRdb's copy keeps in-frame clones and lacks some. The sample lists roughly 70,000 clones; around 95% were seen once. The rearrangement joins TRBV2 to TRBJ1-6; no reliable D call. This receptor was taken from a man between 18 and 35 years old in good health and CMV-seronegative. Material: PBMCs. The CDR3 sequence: CASSPQNSPLHF. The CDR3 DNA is TGTGCCAGCAGTCCACAAAATTCACCCCTCCACTTT.